The 2 T cell receptor beta chains below all came from one sample that was sequenced in a study of blood T cell repertoires in COVID-19. TCRdb keeps only in-frame clones here, not all; method: immunoSEQ multiplex PCR. The table records about 130,000 clones, around 70% of them present only once. The specimen was peripheral blood. These receptors all come from an elderly man with COVID-19, enrolled during active disease.

The J gene is TRBJ2-1, the V gene TRBV6-2 or TRBV6-3; 9 bases are shared with TRBD2. The CDR3 extends over 17 amino acids. CDR1 is MNHEY and CDR2 is SVGEGT in the germline V gene. Losses at the gene ends were 3 bases for V and 4 bases for J; bases not matched to a gene: 10. As DNA, the CDR3 is TGTGCCAGCAGTTATCACGTTCCTAGCGGGAAATACAATGAGCAGTTCTTC. Translated: CASSYHVPSGKYNEQFF.

The chain employs TRBV6-2 or TRBV6-3 and TRBJ1-5, with 7 positions matching TRBD1. J lost 0 bases, V lost 2 bases, and 13 bases had no gene match. CDR1 MNHEY and CDR2 SVGEGT come from the germline V gene. CDR3 length: 19 amino acids. CDR3 amino acids: CASSYLTGNALYSNQPQHF. CDR3 DNA: TGTGCCAGCAGTTACCTGACAGGGAACGCGCTTTATAGCAATCAGCCCCAGCATTTT.